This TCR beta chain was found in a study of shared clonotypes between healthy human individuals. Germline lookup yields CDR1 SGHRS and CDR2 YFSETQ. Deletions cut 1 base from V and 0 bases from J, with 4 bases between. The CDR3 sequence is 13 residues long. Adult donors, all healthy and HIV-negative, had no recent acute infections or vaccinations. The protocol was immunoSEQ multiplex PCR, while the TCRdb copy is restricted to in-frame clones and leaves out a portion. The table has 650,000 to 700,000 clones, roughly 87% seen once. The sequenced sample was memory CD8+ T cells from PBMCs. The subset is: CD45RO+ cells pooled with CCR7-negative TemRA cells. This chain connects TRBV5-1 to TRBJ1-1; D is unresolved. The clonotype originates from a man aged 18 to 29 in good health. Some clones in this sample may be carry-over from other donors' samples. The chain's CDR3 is CASSLRLNTEAFF. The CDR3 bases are TGCGCCAGCAGCTTGAGATTGAACACTGAAGCTTTCTTT.